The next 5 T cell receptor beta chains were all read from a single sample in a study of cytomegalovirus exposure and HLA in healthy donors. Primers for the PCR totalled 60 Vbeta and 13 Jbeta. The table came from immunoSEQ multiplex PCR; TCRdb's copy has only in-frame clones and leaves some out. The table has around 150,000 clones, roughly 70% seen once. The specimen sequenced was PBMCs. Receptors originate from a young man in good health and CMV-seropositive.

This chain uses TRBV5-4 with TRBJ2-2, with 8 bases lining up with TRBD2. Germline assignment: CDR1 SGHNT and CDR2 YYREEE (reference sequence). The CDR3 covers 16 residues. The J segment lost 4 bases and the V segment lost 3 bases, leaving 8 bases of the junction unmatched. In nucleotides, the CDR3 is TGTGCCAGCAGCTCCCCGAGCGGGAGCGTCACCGGGGAGCTGTTTTTT. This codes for CASSSPSGSVTGELFF.

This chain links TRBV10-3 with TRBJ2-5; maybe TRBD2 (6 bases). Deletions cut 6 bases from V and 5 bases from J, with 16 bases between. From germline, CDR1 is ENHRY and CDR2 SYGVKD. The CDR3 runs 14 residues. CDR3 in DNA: TGTGCCATCAGCCAGGGTGGGGGGACGGAGACCCAGTACTTC. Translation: CAISQGGGTETQYF.

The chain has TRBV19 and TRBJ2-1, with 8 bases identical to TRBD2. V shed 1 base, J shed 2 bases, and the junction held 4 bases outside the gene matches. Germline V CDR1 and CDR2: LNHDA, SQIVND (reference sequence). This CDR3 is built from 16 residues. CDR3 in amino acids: CASSIVTGGPYNEQFF. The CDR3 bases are TGTGCCAGTAGTATAGTAACGGGAGGGCCCTACAATGAGCAGTTCTTC.

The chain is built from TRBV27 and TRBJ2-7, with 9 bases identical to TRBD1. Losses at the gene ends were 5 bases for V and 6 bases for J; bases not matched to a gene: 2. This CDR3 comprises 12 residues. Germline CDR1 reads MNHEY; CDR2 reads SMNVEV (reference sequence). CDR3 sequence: CASSLTGGEQYF. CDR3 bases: TGTGCCAGCAGTCTGACAGGGGGCGAGCAGTACTTC.

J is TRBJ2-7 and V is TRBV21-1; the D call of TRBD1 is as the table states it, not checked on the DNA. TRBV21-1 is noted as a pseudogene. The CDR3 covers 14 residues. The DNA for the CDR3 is TGTGCCAGCAGCCACCGGGACACCCACTACGAGCAGTACTTC. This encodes CASSHRDTHYEQYF.